This TCR beta chain was identified in a study of shared clonotypes between healthy human individuals. The CDR3 has 13 amino acids. Germline CDR1 and CDR2: SGHTS and YDEGEE. Deletions cut 6 bases from V and 0 bases from J, with 10 bases between. This table comes from immunoSEQ multiplex PCR, and its TCRdb copy is limited to in-frame clones, with some not included. The sample lists about 470,000 clones, roughly 77% occurring once. The sequence was collected from a woman between 40 and 55 years old in good health. Some clones in this sample may be carry-over from other donors' samples. The chain uses TRBV5-8 and TRBJ2-7; D may be TRBD2 (6 bases). What was sequenced was PBMCs. The CDR3, as DNA: TGTGCCAGCATGGACTACTACTCCTACGAGCAGTACTTC. Residues: CASMDYYSYEQYF.